Below, 4 T cell receptor beta chains from the same sample are listed, as sequenced in a study of blood T cells in healthy people across ages. Primed by a sample-barcoded 5' primer and a J-beta primer mix, a second PCR proceeded for roughly 7 to 11 cycles. Each CDR3 protein gets one entry after TCRdb re-called the 5' RACE reads with MiXCR. In the table there are more than 650,000 distinct CDR3 sequences, around a fifth of which are singletons. Sample: blood. The receptors derive from a man between 65 and 85 years old in good health.

The gene calls are TRBV6-4 and TRBJ2-3; 9 bases line up with TRBD2. Trimming removed 2 bases from V and 9 bases from J; junction bases left unmatched: 6. The length of the CDR3 is 14 residues. Germline V CDR1 and CDR2: MRHNA, SNTAGT. In DNA, the CDR3 is TGTGCCAGCAGTGACACCCAAGCGGGGGGAACGCAGTATTTT. It encodes CASSDTQAGGTQYF.

There are a few counts of this clonotype. In nucleotides, the CDR3 is TGCAGTGCCCCCGCGGAGGGCACAGATACGCAGTATTTT. It encodes CSAPAEGTDTQYF. V and J are TRBV20-1 and TRBJ2-3; a weak D match, TRBD2 (5 bases). The CDR3 is 13 residues long. The V gene lost 6 bases and the J gene lost 1 base, with 11 bases spanning the gap. In germline, CDR1 is DFQATT, CDR2 SNEGSKA (reference sequence).

The chain is built from TRBV7-2 and TRBJ2-5; D gene ambiguous. The J call may not be correct, given that the DNA end is closer to TRBJ2-1. Germline values: CDR1 SGHTA, CDR2 FQGNSA. The CDR3 runs 12 residues. The CDR3 loop reads CASSLASREQFF. In nucleotides, the CDR3 is TGTGCCAGCAGCTTAGCGTCCAGGGAGCAGTTCTTC.

The chain carries TRBV12-3 or TRBV12-4 and TRBJ2-5, with 11 positions matching TRBD1. Gene TRBJ2-1 matches the end of the DNA better, so the J call may be wrong. The CDR3 is made up of 14 amino acids. The CDR3 DNA reads as TGTGCCAGCAGCGGACAGGGGGCATTAAATGAGCAGTTCTTC. As protein: CASSGQGALNEQFF.